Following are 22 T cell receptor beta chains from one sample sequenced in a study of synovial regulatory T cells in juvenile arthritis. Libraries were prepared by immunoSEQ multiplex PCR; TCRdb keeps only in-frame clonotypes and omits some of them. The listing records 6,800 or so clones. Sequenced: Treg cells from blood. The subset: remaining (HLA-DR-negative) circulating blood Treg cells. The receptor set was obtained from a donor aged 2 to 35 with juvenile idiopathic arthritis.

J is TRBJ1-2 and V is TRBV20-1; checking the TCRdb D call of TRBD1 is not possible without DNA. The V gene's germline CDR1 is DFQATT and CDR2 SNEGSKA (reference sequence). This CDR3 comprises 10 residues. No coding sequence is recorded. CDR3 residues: CSANDYGYTF.

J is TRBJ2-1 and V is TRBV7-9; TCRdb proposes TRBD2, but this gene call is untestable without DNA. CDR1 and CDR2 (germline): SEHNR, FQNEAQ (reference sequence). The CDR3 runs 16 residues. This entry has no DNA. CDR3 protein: CASRPMAGNSYNEQFF.

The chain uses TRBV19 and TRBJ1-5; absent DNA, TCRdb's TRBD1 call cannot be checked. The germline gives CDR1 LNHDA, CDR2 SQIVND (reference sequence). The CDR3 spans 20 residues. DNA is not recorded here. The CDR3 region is CASSMPKGTGGIRGNQPQHF.

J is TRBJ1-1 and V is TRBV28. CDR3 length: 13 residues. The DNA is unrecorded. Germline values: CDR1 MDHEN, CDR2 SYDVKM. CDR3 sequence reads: CASSPGGGTEAFF.

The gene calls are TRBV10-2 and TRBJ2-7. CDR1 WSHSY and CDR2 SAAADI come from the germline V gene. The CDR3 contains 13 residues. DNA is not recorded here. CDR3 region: CASSRDAPYEQYF.

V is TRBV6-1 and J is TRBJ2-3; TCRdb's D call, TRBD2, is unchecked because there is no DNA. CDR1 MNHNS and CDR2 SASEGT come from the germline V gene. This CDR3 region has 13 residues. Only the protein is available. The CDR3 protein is CASSPPYTDTQYF.

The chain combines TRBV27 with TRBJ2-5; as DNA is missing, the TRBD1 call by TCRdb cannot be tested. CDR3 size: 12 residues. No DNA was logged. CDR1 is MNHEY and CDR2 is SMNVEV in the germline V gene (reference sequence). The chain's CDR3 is CASSLTGETQYF.

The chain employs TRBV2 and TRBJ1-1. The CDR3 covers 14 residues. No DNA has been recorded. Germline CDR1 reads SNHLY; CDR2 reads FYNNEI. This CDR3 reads CASSTVTPNTEAFF.

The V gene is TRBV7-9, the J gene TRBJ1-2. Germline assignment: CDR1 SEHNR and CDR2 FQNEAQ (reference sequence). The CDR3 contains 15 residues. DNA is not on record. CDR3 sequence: CASSLWPRPNYGYTF. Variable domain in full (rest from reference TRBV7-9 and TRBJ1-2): DTGVSQNPRHKITKRGQNVTFRCDPISEHNRLYWYRQTLGQGPEFLTYFQNEAQLEKSRLLSDRFSAERPKGSFSTLEIQRTEQGDSAMYLCASSLWPRPNYGYTFGSGTRLTVV.

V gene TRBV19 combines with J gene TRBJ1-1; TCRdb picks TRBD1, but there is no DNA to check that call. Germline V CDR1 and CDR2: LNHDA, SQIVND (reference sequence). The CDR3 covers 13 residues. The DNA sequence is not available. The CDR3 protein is CASSIEDSTEAFF.

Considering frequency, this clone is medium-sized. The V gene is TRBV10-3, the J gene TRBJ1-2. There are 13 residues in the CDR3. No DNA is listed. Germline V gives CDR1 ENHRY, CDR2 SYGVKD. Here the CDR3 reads CATFGGLNYGYTF.

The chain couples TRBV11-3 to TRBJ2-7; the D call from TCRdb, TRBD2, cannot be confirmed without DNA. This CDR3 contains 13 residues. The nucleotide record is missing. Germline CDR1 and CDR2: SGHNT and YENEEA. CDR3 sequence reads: CASSHGRWTEQYF.

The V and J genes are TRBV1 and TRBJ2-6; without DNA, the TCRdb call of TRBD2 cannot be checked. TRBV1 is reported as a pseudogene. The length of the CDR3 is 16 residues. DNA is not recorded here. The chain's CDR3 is CTSSALCLSRANVLTF.

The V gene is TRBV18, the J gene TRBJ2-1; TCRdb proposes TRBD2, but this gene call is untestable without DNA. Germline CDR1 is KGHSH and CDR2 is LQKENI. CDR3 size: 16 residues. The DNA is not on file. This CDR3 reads CASSPRTSGIYNEQFF.

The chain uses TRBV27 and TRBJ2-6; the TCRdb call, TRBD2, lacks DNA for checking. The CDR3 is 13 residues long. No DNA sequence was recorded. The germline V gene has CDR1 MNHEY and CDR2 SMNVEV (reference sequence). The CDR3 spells CASSFSGANVLTF.

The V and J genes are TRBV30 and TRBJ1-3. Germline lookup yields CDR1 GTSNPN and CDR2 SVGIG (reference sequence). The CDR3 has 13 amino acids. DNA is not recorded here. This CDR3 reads CAWRGQPGNTIYF.

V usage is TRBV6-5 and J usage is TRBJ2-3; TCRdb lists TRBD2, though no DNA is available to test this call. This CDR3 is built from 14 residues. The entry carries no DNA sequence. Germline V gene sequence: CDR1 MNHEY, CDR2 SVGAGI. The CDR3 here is CASRTGISTDTQYF.

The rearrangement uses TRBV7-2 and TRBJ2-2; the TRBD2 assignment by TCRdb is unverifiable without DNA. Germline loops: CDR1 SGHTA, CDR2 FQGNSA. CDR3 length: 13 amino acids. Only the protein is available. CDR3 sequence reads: CASSLLVSGELFF.

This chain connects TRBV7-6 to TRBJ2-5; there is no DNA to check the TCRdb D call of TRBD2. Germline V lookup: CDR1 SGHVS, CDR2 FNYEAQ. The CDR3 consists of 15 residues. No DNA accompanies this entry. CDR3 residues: CASGRLAGPGETQYF. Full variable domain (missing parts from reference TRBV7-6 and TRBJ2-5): GAGVSQSPRYKVTKRGQDVALRCDPISGHVSLYWYRQALGQGPEFLTYFNYEAQQDKSGLPNDRFSAERPEGSISTLTIQRTEQRDSAMYRCASGRLAGPGETQYFGPGTRLLVL.

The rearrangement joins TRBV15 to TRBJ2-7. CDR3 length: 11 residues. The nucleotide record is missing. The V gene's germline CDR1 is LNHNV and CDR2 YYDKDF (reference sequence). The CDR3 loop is CATSMDHEQYF.

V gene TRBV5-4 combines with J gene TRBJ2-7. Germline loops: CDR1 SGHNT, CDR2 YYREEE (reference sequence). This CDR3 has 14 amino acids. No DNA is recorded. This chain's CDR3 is CASSWAGAPREQYF.

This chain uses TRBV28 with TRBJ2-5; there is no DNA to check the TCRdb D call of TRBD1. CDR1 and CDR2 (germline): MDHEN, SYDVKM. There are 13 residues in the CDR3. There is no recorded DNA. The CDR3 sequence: CASKWQGLETQYF. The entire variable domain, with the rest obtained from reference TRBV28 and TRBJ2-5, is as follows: DVKVTQSSRYLVKRTGEKVFLECVQDMDHENMFWYRQDPGLGLRLIYFSYDVKMKEKGDIPEGYSVSREKKERFSLILESASTNQTSMYLCASKWQGLETQYFGPGTRLLVL.